This T cell receptor beta chain originates from a study of blood T cell repertoires in COVID-19. Self-reported history from a screening survey and questionnaire set each donor's cohort. Only in-frame clones appear in the TCRdb table, and some are missing; sequencing was by immunoSEQ multiplex PCR. The sample holds around 200,000 clones, about 81% seen once. CDR3 size: 15 residues. Trimming removed 1 base at V and 4 bases at J, with 11 bases between. Germline-derived CDR1 and CDR2 are SGHVS and FQNEAQ. This TCR derives from a young woman who had recovered from COVID-19. This chain links TRBV7-8 with TRBJ1-5; unclear D gene. Sequencing was done on a sample of PBMCs or T cells enriched from blood (not recorded which). The CDR3 nucleotides are TGTGCCAGCAGCTTAGTGAGTATTGAGAATCAGCCCCAGCATTTT. The encoded protein is CASSLVSIENQPQHF.